A selection of T cell receptor beta chains follows, all from one sample in a study of cytomegalovirus exposure and HLA in healthy donors. Using immunoSEQ multiplex PCR, the repertoire was profiled, and TCRdb retains in-frame clones only, with some absent. The repertoire holds more than 80,000 clones, with more than 60% as singletons. The sequenced sample consisted of PBMCs. These receptors were obtained from a man aged 18-30 years in good health and CMV-seropositive. Each CDR3 is given without its conserved first and last residue.

cdr3_aa | j_call | v_call
ASSFWDRASTEAF | TRBJ1-1 | TRBV13
ASSPALAGEQY | TRBJ2-7 | TRBV19
ASHGGDQPQH | TRBJ1-5 | TRBV28
ASSFDRLQETQY | TRBJ2-5 | TRBV7-8
ASRGAFRGYNEQF | TRBJ2-1 | TRBV5-4
ASGLYSPGQKKQF | TRBJ2-1 | TRBV12-5
ATSGFGRQY | TRBJ2-7 | TRBV5-4
ASTKAGSFYEQY | TRBJ2-7 | TRBV6-6
ASSEVTARRSGNTIY | TRBJ1-3 | TRBV6-1
AIQRQGSYEQY | TRBJ2-7 | TRBV10-3
ASSQDPVREQY | TRBJ2-7 | TRBV4-1
ASSTVGQMQETQY | TRBJ2-5 | TRBV23-1
ASSSLPPPRDRTY | TRBJ2-5 | TRBV7-9
ASSLRDYQRDEQF | TRBJ2-1 | TRBV11-3
ASSKRQGASEKLF | TRBJ1-4 | TRBV11-1
ASSLGLAANTGELF | TRBJ2-2 | TRBV5-1
ASSPTLRDGSYGYT | TRBJ1-2 | TRBV7-9
ASSWTSGGYNEQF | TRBJ2-1 | TRBV7-6
ATSRDGRLAQETQY | TRBJ2-5 | TRBV15
ASTVRLSGDKETSGNTIY | TRBJ1-3 | TRBV6-7
ASSESRGSRGETQY | TRBJ2-5 | TRBV10-2
ASSLGAGNQPQH | TRBJ1-5 | TRBV5-6
ASSGRYRGGRNTEAF | TRBJ1-1 | TRBV25-1
ASSYGDSTDTQY | TRBJ2-3 | TRBV6-5
ASITAGGTEAF | TRBJ1-1 | TRBV28
ASSLVPDRVYEQY | TRBJ2-7 | TRBV5-1
ASSVGAGTGELF | TRBJ2-2 | TRBV9
ASSRPAGDSYEQY | TRBJ2-7 | TRBV5-4
ASSPTYGYT | TRBJ1-2 | TRBV28
SAVTGANTEAF | TRBJ1-1 | TRBV29-1
ASSRTGVNEQY | TRBJ2-7 | TRBV18
ASSILVVWASPEGSEKLF | TRBJ1-4 | TRBV28
ASSATSGSYNEQF | TRBJ2-1 | TRBV2
ASSLSGVAGELF | TRBJ2-2 | TRBV5-1
ASSLAPASADEQY | TRBJ2-7 | TRBV11-1
ATSRDQTGNGYT | TRBJ1-2 | TRBV15
AITTGGFNEQY | TRBJ2-7 | TRBV5-1
ASSLVASGRKYSYEQY | TRBJ2-7 | TRBV5-1
ASSPGLAGLRGQF | TRBJ2-1 | TRBV6-5
SVHQGLNTEAF | TRBJ1-1 | TRBV29-1
SVERHSQPYEQY | TRBJ2-7 | TRBV29-1
ASSRSSYGYT | TRBJ1-2 | TRBV19
ASSQVAQANYEQY | TRBJ2-7 | TRBV4-1
ASSLWGDRIYEQY | TRBJ2-7 | TRBV28
ASSERGSSYNEQF | TRBJ2-1 | TRBV2
ASSPQGAEGYT | TRBJ1-2 | TRBV2
ASSLAGLAGGSLYNEQF | TRBJ2-1 | TRBV5-4